The T cell receptor beta chain under discussion was sequenced for a study of cytomegalovirus exposure and HLA in healthy donors. The primer mix had 60 Vbeta and 13 Jbeta primers. Data came from immunoSEQ multiplex PCR; TCRdb stores just in-frame clones and leaves some out. The sample records 55,000 to 70,000 clones, 70% to 80% being singletons. V lost 3 bases and J lost 0, with 5 bases in between. Germline CDR1 SGHTA, CDR2 FQGNSA. This CDR3 contains 13 residues. The sequence derives from a man aged 18-30 years in good health and CMV-seropositive. The sequenced sample consisted of PBMCs. This chain links TRBV7-2 with TRBJ1-1; D remains unclear. CDR3 amino acids: CASSFAMNTEAFF. The CDR3 DNA sequence: TGTGCCAGCAGCTTCGCTATGAACACTGAAGCTTTCTTT.